These 26 T cell receptor beta chains were all obtained from the same sample, sequenced in a study of T cells in Graves' hyperthyroidism and ophthalmopathy. The investigators amplified TCR beta CDR3 regions from RNA transcripts. Using the HTBI primer set, a first-round RT-PCR was run on the TCR CDR3. MiXCR, applied by TCRdb to the multiplex PCR reads, yields one record per CDR3 protein. Here the sample spans 600,000 to 650,000 distinct CDR3 sequences, roughly 20% being singletons. Sequenced sample: blood. These receptor sequences come from a man aged 30-40 years with Graves' ophthalmopathy.

This chain joins TRBV19 and TRBJ2-7; tentative D call: TRBD1 (5 bases). With 4 bases removed from V and 4 bases from J, the gap between germline ends came to 17 bases. Germline V lookup: CDR1 LNHDA, CDR2 SQIVND (reference sequence). This CDR3 has 15 amino acids. The CDR3 region has the DNA TGTGCCAGTAGTAGGGGCGCAGGAGTTCCGTACGAGCAGTACTTC. Amino acid sequence: CASSRGAGVPYEQYF.

This clonotype occurred many times. This rearrangement joins TRBV11-2 to TRBJ1-4; D gene ambiguous. The germline V gene encodes CDR1 SGHAT and CDR2 FQNNGV. Trimming stripped 5 bases from V and 8 bases from J, with 15 bases between. This CDR3 spans 14 amino acids. The CDR3, as DNA: TGTGCCAGCAGCGTGATCGGCCAGCAGGAAAAACTGTTTTTT. Encoded protein: CASSVIGQQEKLFF.

This clonotype has at least ten counts. The chain uses TRBV11-2 and TRBJ2-1, with TRBD2 matching 7 bases. Losses at the gene ends were 4 bases for V and 15 bases for J; bases not matched to a gene: 9. Germline V CDR1 and CDR2: SGHAT, FQNNGV. The CDR3 length is 12 residues. CDR3 in DNA: TGTGCCAGCAGCTCACCCGGACTAGGTCTGTTCTTC. It codes for CASSSPGLGLFF.

This clonotype has just a few counts. The chain links TRBV19 to TRBJ1-1; a weak D match, TRBD1 (6 bases). The germline V gene encodes CDR1 LNHDA and CDR2 SQIVND (reference sequence). CDR3 size: 12 residues. With 9 bases removed from V and 7 bases from J, the gap between germline ends came to 15 bases. The CDR3, as DNA: TGTGCCAGATATTTCGGACAGCTTGAAGCTTTCTTT. Encoded protein: CARYFGQLEAFF.

This clonotype was recorded at least ten times. This CDR3 reads CASSLEQGSTEAFF. DNA of the CDR3: TGCGCCAGCAGCTTGGAACAGGGGAGCACTGAAGCTTTCTTT. The V and J genes are TRBV5-1 and TRBJ1-1; 7 bases map to TRBD1. The CDR3 has 14 residues. Germline V gene lookup returns CDR1 SGHRS and CDR2 YFSETQ. Losses at the gene ends were 0 bases for V and 4 bases for J; bases not matched to a gene: 3.

This clonotype showed up just a few times. This chain connects TRBV7-2 to TRBJ1-4, with 8 bases aligning to TRBD1. In germline, CDR1 is SGHTA, CDR2 FQGNSA. The CDR3 is made up of 14 amino acids. After removal of 5 bases from V and 8 bases from J, the junction contained 7 bases not matched to a gene. The CDR3 region has the DNA TGTGCCAGCAGCCGGGACAGGACTGAGGAAAAACTGTTTTTT. It translates to CASSRDRTEEKLFF.

This clonotype has just a few counts. This sequence joins TRBV19 and TRBJ1-1, with a weak D call TRBD1 (6 bases). Trimming took 11 bases from V and 0 from J, leaving 22 bases between them. The germline CDR1 and CDR2 sequences are LNHDA and SQIVND (reference sequence). CDR3 length equals 16 residues. The CDR3 protein is CAVSGGHQAMNTEAFF. In DNA form, the CDR3 reads TGTGCCGTTTCCGGGGGACATCAAGCTATGAACACTGAAGCTTTCTTT.

This clonotype was picked up many times. The CDR3 nucleotides are TGTGCCAGCAGTTTAAGGGTTATGGGGTCAGGGAAAGAGACCCAGTACTTC. Its protein is CASSLRVMGSGKETQYF. This chain connects TRBV28 to TRBJ2-5, with D maybe TRBD1 (5 bases). Trimming took 2 bases from V and 3 from J, leaving 19 bases between them. The CDR3 spans 17 residues. The V gene's germline CDR1 is MDHEN and CDR2 SYDVKM.

The chain couples TRBV29-1 to TRBJ1-5, with a possible D match to TRBD1 (6 bases). Germline V gene lookup returns CDR1 SQVTM and CDR2 ANQGSEA. V lost 6 bases and J lost 0, with 12 bases in between. The CDR3 is 14 amino acids. The CDR3 protein is CSVGMTGSNQPQHF. The CDR3 DNA reads as TGCAGCGTGGGTATGACAGGTAGCAATCAGCCCCAGCATTTT.

This clonotype has a count of ten or more. The chain is built from TRBV3-1 and TRBJ1-5; 7 nucleotides align to TRBD1. The J segment lost 3 bases and the V segment lost 1 base, leaving 3 bases of the junction unmatched. This CDR3 has 15 amino acids. Germline V lookup: CDR1 LGHDT, CDR2 YNNKEL (reference sequence). The CDR3 reads CASSQGTGVNQPQHF. The CDR3 coding sequence is TGTGCCAGCAGCCAAGGCACAGGGGTCAATCAGCCCCAGCATTTT.

This clonotype was seen a handful of times. The chain employs TRBV19 and TRBJ2-1; the D is unclear. Trimming removed 9 bases from V and 8 bases from J, with 11 bases in between. This CDR3 has 11 residues. The V gene's germline CDR1 is LNHDA and CDR2 SQIVND (reference sequence). The CDR3 is CASAPTDEQFF. In DNA, the CDR3 is TGTGCCAGCGCACCTACCGATGAGCAGTTCTTC.

This clonotype occurred many times. This chain connects TRBV7-2 to TRBJ2-3; D may match TRBD1 or TRBD2 (5 bases each). CDR3 size: 15 residues. With 3 bases removed from V and 0 bases from J, the gap between germline ends came to 10 bases. In germline, CDR1 is SGHTA, CDR2 FQGNSA. The CDR3 nucleotides read TGTGCCAGCAGCTTGTTAGGGACGAGCACAGATACGCAGTATTTT. Translating gives CASSLLGTSTDTQYF.

CDR3 protein: CASAQGAYSPLHF. The CDR3 bases are TGTGCCAGCGCTCAAGGGGCATATTCACCCCTCCACTTT. This chain joins TRBV28 and TRBJ1-6; weak D call: TRBD1 (5 bases). V was clipped by 8 bases and J by 8 bases, with 13 bases between them. The germline gives CDR1 MDHEN, CDR2 SYDVKM. This CDR3 has 13 amino acids. The whole variable domain, filled in from reference TRBV28 and TRBJ1-6, reads DVKVTQSSRYLVKRTGEKVFLECVQDMDHENMFWYRQDPGLGLRLIYFSYDVKMKEKGDIPEGYSVSREKKERFSLILESASTNQTSMYLCASAQGAYSPLHFGNGTRLTVT.

This clonotype showed up many times. The chain has TRBV7-2 and TRBJ1-1; the D gene is possibly TRBD1 (6 bases). CDR1 and CDR2 (germline): SGHTA, FQGNSA. The CDR3 runs to 15 residues. The germline V and J ends were trimmed by 2 bases and 1 base, with 11 bases remaining between them. The CDR3, as DNA: TGTGCCAGCAGCTTAAACGGACAGCAGAACACTGAAGCTTTCTTT. Translating it yields CASSLNGQQNTEAFF.

This clonotype was detected a few times. The chain couples TRBV27 to TRBJ2-2; D not certain. The germline V gene has CDR1 MNHEY and CDR2 SMNVEV (reference sequence). The CDR3 covers 13 residues. V dropped 0 bases and J dropped 7 bases, with 6 bases sitting between them. The DNA of the CDR3 is TGTGCCAGCAGTTTATCGAACTTCGGGGAGCTGTTTTTT. It is translated as CASSLSNFGELFF.

This clonotype was observed a few times. This sequence joins TRBV12-5 and TRBJ1-1, with a weak D call TRBD1 (5 bases). Between the trimmed V and J ends, which lost 6 bases and 6 bases, there was a span of 14 bases. CDR3 length equals 13 residues. Per germline, CDR1 LGHNT and CDR2 FRNRAP. DNA of the CDR3: TGTGCTAGTGGGTCCGGGACCGGTCCTGAAGCTTTCTTT. Translating gives CASGSGTGPEAFF.

J is TRBJ2-4 and V is TRBV18; 9 bases line up with TRBD1. Germline CDR1 and CDR2: KGHSH and LQKENI. The CDR3 is 16 residues long. Trimming at V came to 1 base and at J to 10 bases, leaving 11 bases not matched to a gene. The CDR3 sequence is CASSPLGQGSSEIQYF. The CDR3 DNA follows: TGTGCCAGCTCACCACTGGGACAGGGTTCGTCTGAGATTCAGTACTTC.

The rearrangement joins TRBV11-2 to TRBJ1-1; TRBD1 aligns across 7 bases. This CDR3 is built from 14 residues. Losses at the gene ends were 6 bases for V and 3 bases for J; bases not matched to a gene: 7. Germline lookup yields CDR1 SGHAT and CDR2 FQNNGV. DNA for the CDR3: TGTGCCAGCAGTCTGACAGGGTATGACACTGAAGCTTTCTTT. Translated, it gives CASSLTGYDTEAFF.

This clonotype has more than one count but fewer than ten. This sequence joins TRBV7-9 and TRBJ2-2, with 10 bases lining up with TRBD1. With 5 bases clipped from V and 5 bases from J, the junction kept 8 bases outside the gene matches. This CDR3 is 16 amino acids long. Germline values: CDR1 SEHNR, CDR2 FQNEAQ (reference sequence). The CDR3 DNA reads TGTGCCAGCAGCCATCCAGACAGGGGGCGGACCGGGGAGCTGTTTTTT. This sequence encodes CASSHPDRGRTGELFF.

Comments on this clonotype: As the CDR3 is not closed by the conserved phenylalanine or tryptophan, this likely results from a read error. As DNA, the CDR3 is TGCAGTGCTAGGGACTCCTACGAGCAGTACTTA. The encoded protein is CSARDSYEQYL. The gene calls are TRBV20-1 and TRBJ2-7; D is uncertain. Trimming left V 3 bases short and J 0 bases short, with 3 bases between. This CDR3 contains 11 residues. Germline V lookup: CDR1 DFQATT, CDR2 SNEGSKA (reference sequence).

The chain combines TRBV18 with TRBJ2-1, with a possible D match to TRBD2 (6 bases). In germline, CDR1 is KGHSH, CDR2 LQKENI. V was trimmed by 3 bases and J by 5 bases, leaving 20 bases between them. This CDR3 contains 17 residues. CDR3 coding DNA: TGTGCCAGCTCACCCTCGACGGGGGTCGCGAGCAACAATGAGCAGTTCTTC. Residues: CASSPSTGVASNNEQFF.

The V and J genes are TRBV4-1 and TRBJ2-1; 9 bases agree with TRBD1. The CDR3 spans 18 residues. J was trimmed by 4 bases and V by 0 bases; bases with no gene match: 10. Germline V CDR1 and CDR2: MGHRA, YSYEKL. The DNA for the CDR3 is TGCGCCAGCAGCCAAGAAAAGTTGGGGACAGGGCCGTACAATGAGCAGTTCTTC. Protein: CASSQEKLGTGPYNEQFF.

The sample holds many counts of this clonotype. The chain uses TRBV18 and TRBJ2-7, with D perhaps assigned TRBD1 or TRBD2 (6 bases each). This CDR3 has 14 amino acids. Trimming shortened V by 6 bases and J by 4 bases, and 16 bases separated the two germline ends. The germline CDR1 and CDR2 sequences are KGHSH and LQKENI. CDR3 nucleotides: TGTGCCAGCTCCGGGGGCCTAGCGAGTTACGAGCAGTACTTC. Protein sequence: CASSGGLASYEQYF. Full variable domain (remainder filled in from reference TRBV18 and TRBJ2-7): NAGVMQNPRHLVRRRGQEARLRCSPMKGHSHVYWYRQLPEEGLKFMVYLQKENIIDESGMPKERFSAEFPKEGPSILRIQQVVRGDSAAYFCASSGGLASYEQYFGPGTRLTVT.

This clonotype was counted at least ten times. The rearrangement links TRBV11-2 to TRBJ2-3, with 9 nucleotides matching TRBD2. V lost 3 bases to trimming and J lost 2 bases; unmatched junction nucleotides: 3. The germline CDR1 and CDR2 sequences are SGHAT and FQNNGV. The CDR3 sequence is 15 residues long. In DNA form, the CDR3 reads TGTGCCAGCAGCTTTCTAGCGGGAATCACAGATACGCAGTATTTT. Translation gives CASSFLAGITDTQYF.

V is TRBV20-1 and J is TRBJ2-1; 11 bases map to TRBD2. TRBJ2-7 matches the DNA end more closely, so the J call is doubtful. This CDR3 region has 17 residues. Germline V gives CDR1 DFQATT, CDR2 SNEGSKA (reference sequence). CDR3 nucleotides: TGCAGTGCTAGAGCTCCCCTGACTAGCGGGACAGGCAATGAGCAGTACTTC. It specifies CSARAPLTSGTGNEQYF.

This clonotype was picked up a small number of times. CDR3 protein: CASSPPAERNEQFF. Here the CDR3 DNA reads TGTGCCAGCTCACCACCCGCCGAGAGGAATGAGCAGTTCTTC. V is TRBV18 and J is TRBJ2-1; D not resolved. V was trimmed by 0 bases and J by 7 bases, leaving 10 bases between them. The V gene's germline CDR1 is KGHSH and CDR2 LQKENI. The CDR3 has 14 amino acids. The entire variable domain, with the rest obtained from reference TRBV18 and TRBJ2-1, is as follows: NAGVMQNPRHLVRRRGQEARLRCSPMKGHSHVYWYRQLPEEGLKFMVYLQKENIIDESGMPKERFSAEFPKEGPSILRIQQVVRGDSAAYFCASSPPAERNEQFFGPGTRLTVL.